This T cell receptor (beta chain) is from a study of T-cell memory formation after mild COVID-19. This clonotype was detected ten times or more. Germline V CDR1 and CDR2: SQVTM, ANQGSEA. Trimming took off 1 base at V and 2 bases at J, with 11 bases between the two ends. The CDR3 covers 14 residues. TCRdb ran MiXCR on the 5' RACE reads and lists one entry per CDR3 protein. In the table there are hundreds of thousands of distinct CDR3 sequences, around 15% of which are singletons. This sequence was found in an adult woman who had mild COVID-19 (a few samples of this study predate the infection). Cell type and time point are not known. This chain uses TRBV29-1 with TRBJ2-5; D might be TRBD1 or TRBD2, each matching 5 bases. Sequenced sample: PBMCs or a T cell subset sorted from them (not recorded which). The chain's CDR3 is CSVEGAEGQETQYF. CDR3 coding DNA: TGCAGCGTTGAAGGGGCAGAGGGGCAAGAGACCCAGTACTTC.